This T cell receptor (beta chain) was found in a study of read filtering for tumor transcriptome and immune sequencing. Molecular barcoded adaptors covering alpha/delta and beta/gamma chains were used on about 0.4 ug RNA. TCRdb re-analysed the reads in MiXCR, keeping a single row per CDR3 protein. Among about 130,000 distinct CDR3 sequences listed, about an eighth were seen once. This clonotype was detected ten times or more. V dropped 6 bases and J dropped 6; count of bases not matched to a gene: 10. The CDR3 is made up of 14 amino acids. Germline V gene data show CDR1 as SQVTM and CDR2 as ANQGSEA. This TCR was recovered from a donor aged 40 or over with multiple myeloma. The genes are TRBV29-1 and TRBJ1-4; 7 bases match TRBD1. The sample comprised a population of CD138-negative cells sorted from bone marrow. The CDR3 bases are TGCAGCGTGACCGCCGGGACAGCGGATGAAAAACTGTTTTTT. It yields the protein CSVTAGTADEKLFF.